Listed below are T cell receptor beta chains from one sample, sequenced in a study of regulatory T cells. Here immunoSEQ multiplex PCR was the method, and the copy in TCRdb shows in-frame clones only, minus some. The sample lists some 30,000 clones, 93% seen once, with about 1% in the top ten. Sequencing input: conventional CD4+ T cells sorted from blood. Source of these receptors: a child younger than 10 with CD3G deficiency. Both conserved end residues are part of each CDR3. The D gene is left open where the match is weak. Rows may omit the clone size; those that give it use once, few, many or a size class.

TRBV28	TRBJ1-2	TRBD1	-	CASSLPGTGEVWGYTF	TGTGCCAGCAGTTTACCGGGGACAGGGGAGGTTTGGGGCTACACCTTC
TRBV28	TRBJ1-2	-	-	CASSLGGSDGYTF	TGTGCCAGCAGTTTGGGAGGGTCGGATGGCTACACCTTC
TRBV10-3	TRBJ2-1	-	-	CAISESSRGNRNEQFF	TGTGCCATCAGTGAGTCGAGCAGGGGAAATCGGAATGAGCAGTTCTTC
TRBV19	TRBJ2-3	TRBD2	-	CASSQGTSGVSTDTQYF	TGTGCCAGTAGTCAAGGGACTAGCGGGGTTAGCACAGATACGCAGTATTTT
TRBV5-1	TRBJ2-5	TRBD2	-	CASSLGLGLGAETQYF	TGCGCCAGCAGCTTGGGACTAGGACTAGGTGCGGAGACCCAGTACTTC
TRBV28	TRBJ1-2	TRBD1	-	CASSLQGGSGYTF	TGTGCCAGCAGTTTACAGGGGGGAAGTGGCTACACCTTC
TRBV28	TRBJ1-1	-	-	CASTVSGGENTEAFF	TGTGCCAGTACAGTTTCCGGAGGAGAGAACACTGAAGCTTTCTTT
TRBV5-1	TRBJ2-1	TRBD2	once	CASSLLAGGYNEQFF	TGCGCCAGCAGCTTGCTAGCGGGGGGCTACAATGAGCAGTTCTTC
TRBV7-9	TRBJ1-1	TRBD1	-	CASSPGQGLTEAFF	TGTGCCAGCAGTCCGGGACAGGGGCTGACTGAAGCTTTCTTT
TRBV6-1	TRBJ2-7	-	-	CASSRSYEQYF	TGTGCCAGCAGCCGATCCTACGAGCAGTACTTC
TRBV21-1	TRBJ1-5	-	-	CASSKNGSRDRETLSNQPQHF	TGTGCCAGCAGCAAAAACGGGAGTCGTGACAGGGAGACTCTAAGCAATCAGCCCCAGCATTTT
TRBV6-1	TRBJ1-1	-	-	CASRKVMIGGEAFF	TGTGCCAGCAGAAAAGTGATGATCGGGGGTGAAGCTTTCTTT
TRBV19	TRBJ2-3	-	-	CASSIAISTDTQYF	TGTGCCAGTAGTATCGCAATTAGCACAGATACGCAGTATTTT
TRBV28	TRBJ1-2	-	-	CASSFRGGVVGYTF	TGTGCCAGCAGTTTTAGGGGGGGCGTAGTTGGCTACACCTTC
TRBV11-2	TRBJ2-3	-	-	CASSFFRSGTQYF	TGTGCCAGCAGCTTTTTTAGGTCGGGTACGCAGTATTTT
TRBV5-1	TRBJ2-2	-	-	CASSLGQTTNTGELFF	TGCGCCAGCAGCTTGGGGCAGACGACGAACACCGGGGAGCTGTTTTTT
TRBV7-9	TRBJ2-5	-	-	CASSLAPPLATKETQYF	TGTGCCAGCAGCTTGGCCCCTCCTCTAGCGACCAAAGAGACCCAGTACTTC
TRBV28	TRBJ2-7	TRBD1	-	CASRGDSEQYF	TGTGCCAGCAGGGGGGACAGTGAGCAGTACTTC
TRBV28	TRBJ1-5	TRBD1	-	CASSTGGQGGRAQHF	TGTGCCAGCAGTACCGGGGGACAGGGAGGTAGAGCCCAGCATTTT
TRBV6-1	TRBJ2-1	-	-	CASGRGRESNEQFF	TGTGCCAGCGGTCGAGGCAGGGAGAGCAATGAGCAGTTCTTC
TRBV7-9	TRBJ2-3	-	-	CASSFRGLTTDTQYF	TGTGCCAGCAGCTTTAGGGGACTCACCACAGATACGCAGTATTTT
TRBV28	TRBJ2-7	TRBD2	-	CASSPAGERGYEQYF	TGTGCCAGCAGCCCGGCGGGGGAGAGGGGCTACGAGCAGTACTTC
TRBV9	TRBJ2-5	-	-	CASTRKETQYF	TGTGCCAGCACCCGTAAGGAGACCCAGTACTTC
TRBV5-1	TRBJ1-1	-	few	CASSWGDRANTEAFF	TGCGCCAGCAGCTGGGGTGACAGAGCGAACACTGAAGCTTTCTTT
TRBV5-1	TRBJ2-1	TRBD1	-	CASSLGQGREQFF	TGCGCCAGCAGCTTAGGACAGGGCAGGGAGCAGTTCTTC
TRBV28	TRBJ1-5	-	once	CASRTLNQPQHF	TGTGCCAGCAGGACACTTAATCAGCCCCAGCATTTT
TRBV9	TRBJ2-6	-	-	CASSPRGGGGANVLTF	TGTGCCAGCAGCCCCCGAGGAGGCGGTGGGGCCAACGTCCTGACTTTC
TRBV7-9	TRBJ2-6	-	-	CASSLGTYGANVLTF	TGTGCCAGCAGCCTCGGTACTTATGGGGCCAACGTCCTGACTTTC
TRBV28	TRBJ1-1	-	-	CASRHWNTEAFF	TGTGCCAGCAGGCACTGGAACACTGAAGCTTTCTTT
TRBV5-1	TRBJ2-3	TRBD2	-	CASSFSGATDTQYF	TGCGCCAGCAGCTTCAGCGGGGCCACAGATACGCAGTATTTT
TRBV28	TRBJ2-7	TRBD2	-	CASSPLAGAQYEQYF	TGTGCCAGCAGCCCACTAGCGGGAGCCCAGTACGAGCAGTACTTC
TRBV11-3	TRBJ1-1	-	few	CASSLGGSNTEAFF	TGTGCCAGCAGCTTAGGGGGCTCGAACACTGAAGCTTTCTTT
TRBV19	TRBJ2-6	-	-	CASSILGSGANVLTF	TGTGCCAGTAGTATATTAGGCTCTGGGGCCAACGTCCTGACTTTC
TRBV5-1	TRBJ1-1	-	-	CASSSGGPNTEAFF	TGCGCCAGCAGCTCCGGGGGACCGAACACTGAAGCTTTCTTT
TRBV28	TRBJ2-1	-	-	CASSRPGPLYNEQFF	TGTGCCAGCAGTCGTCCGGGACCGCTATACAATGAGCAGTTCTTC
TRBV7-8	TRBJ2-3	TRBD2	-	CASSSGLAGGVDTQYF	TGTGCCAGCAGCTCAGGACTAGCGGGAGGTGTAGATACGCAGTATTTT
TRBV10-3	TRBJ2-1	-	-	CAISERGNEQFF	TGTGCCATCAGTGAGCGGGGTAATGAGCAGTTCTTC
TRBV11-2	TRBJ2-5	-	-	CASSFELISAQYF	TGTGCCAGCAGCTTTGAATTGATATCGGCCCAGTACTTC
TRBV28	TRBJ1-5	TRBD1	-	CASSINRGESNQPQHF	TGTGCCAGCAGTATAAACAGGGGGGAGAGCAATCAGCCCCAGCATTTT
TRBV28	TRBJ1-2	-	-	CASSLPRGALDGYTF	TGTGCCAGCAGTTTACCTCGCGGGGCGCTCGATGGCTACACCTTC
TRBV6-5	TRBJ1-2	-	-	CASSYQGSSNYGYTF	TGTGCCAGCAGTTATCAGGGGTCCTCTAACTATGGCTACACCTTC